A single sample gave rise to the 24 T cell receptor beta chains below, sequenced in a study of regulatory T cells in long-lasting Graves disease. Time point in this sample: persistent/refractory GD, antithyroid drugs over 5 years with positive TRAb. TCR sequences were obtained from RNA taken from PBMCs. CDR3-region Arm-PCR and iRepertoire HTBI primers produced the TCR beta libraries. MiXCR, applied by TCRdb to the multiplex PCR reads, yields one record per CDR3 protein. The table records 450,000 or so distinct CDR3 sequences, around 20% of them present only once. The source material was peripheral blood mononuclear cells (PBMCs), sampled when the disease was refractory, from a patient treated with antithyroid drugs. The receptors shown here come from a female donor with Graves disease.

V gene TRBV7-9 combines with J gene TRBJ2-7; a possible D gene is TRBD1 (6 bases). Germline V gives CDR1 SEHNR, CDR2 FQNEAQ (reference sequence). V lost 5 bases and J lost 3, with 23 bases in between. CDR3 length: 17 residues. The CDR3 nucleotides are TGTGCCAGCAGCCCTTACCCAATTTTTCAGGGGAGCTACGAGCAGTACTTC. Its protein product is CASSPYPIFQGSYEQYF.

This chain joins TRBV25-1 and TRBJ1-4, with TRBD1 identical over 7 bases. The V segment lost 4 bases and the J segment 5 bases; nucleotides outside the gene matches: 1. The CDR3 runs to 13 residues. The germline V gene has CDR1 MGHDK and CDR2 SYGVNS. Written as DNA, the CDR3 is TGTGCCAGCAGTGCGGACAGGAATGAAAAACTGTTTTTT. This gives the protein CASSADRNEKLFF.

This clonotype has at least ten counts. V is TRBV7-2 and J is TRBJ1-2, with D tentatively TRBD1 (6 bases). CDR3 size: 15 residues. Trimming took 5 bases from V and 3 from J, leaving 16 bases between them. The V gene's germline CDR1 is SGHTA and CDR2 FQGNSA. CDR3 region: CASSRVTGADYGYTF. The CDR3 DNA follows: TGTGCCAGCAGCCGGGTGACGGGGGCGGACTATGGCTACACCTTC.

This rearrangement joins TRBV7-8 to TRBJ2-3, with 9 nucleotides matching TRBD1. Unmatched junction bases numbered 9, after V lost 5 bases and J lost 3 bases. Germline lookup yields CDR1 SGHVS and CDR2 FQNEAQ. CDR3 size: 16 residues. DNA of the CDR3: TGTGCCAGCAGCACAGGGGACAGGGTGGCGACAGATACGCAGTATTTT. It codes for CASSTGDRVATDTQYF. Combining the CDR3 with reference TRBV7-8 and TRBJ2-3 gives the whole variable domain GAGVSQSPRYKVAKRGQDVALRCDPISGHVSLFWYQQALGQGPEFLTYFQNEAQLDKSGLPSDRFFAERPEGSVSTLKIQRTQQEDSAVYLCASSTGDRVATDTQYFGPGTRLTVL.

This clonotype appeared a few times. The chain couples TRBV7-8 to TRBJ2-1, with no clear D. The CDR3 is 15 amino acids. The V end was cut by 5 bases, the J end by 2 bases, with 13 bases between. Germline CDR1 is SGHVS and CDR2 is FQNEAQ. The CDR3 sequence: CASSPMAQTYNEQFF. The CDR3 DNA sequence: TGTGCCAGCAGCCCCATGGCGCAGACCTACAATGAGCAGTTCTTC. Together with reference TRBV7-8 and TRBJ2-1, the CDR3 gives the full variable domain: GAGVSQSPRYKVAKRGQDVALRCDPISGHVSLFWYQQALGQGPEFLTYFQNEAQLDKSGLPSDRFFAERPEGSVSTLKIQRTQQEDSAVYLCASSPMAQTYNEQFFGPGTRLTVL.

The rearrangement links TRBV6-5 to TRBJ2-5, with D unclear. Germline V gene sequence: CDR1 MNHEY, CDR2 SVGAGI. The ends were cut back, 0 bases at V and 4 bases at J, with 12 bases in the middle. The CDR3 spans 15 residues. CDR3 sequence (DNA): TGTGCCAGCAGTTACTCGGCCCTTTCGGGAGAGACCCAGTACTTC. Translation gives CASSYSALSGETQYF.

This clonotype was recorded a few times. J is TRBJ1-3 and V is TRBV2; D might be TRBD1 (6 bases). Germline CDR1 reads SNHLY; CDR2 reads FYNNEI. Trimming pared 5 bases from V and 3 bases from J, leaving 11 bases between. This CDR3 spans 14 amino acids. Here the CDR3 DNA reads TGTGCCAGCAGTACGGGGGGCGGTGGAAACACCATATATTTT. Amino acid sequence: CASSTGGGGNTIYF.

The gene calls are TRBV6-1 and TRBJ2-7, with D perhaps given as TRBD1 or TRBD2 (5 bases each). CDR3 length equals 14 residues. Germline CDR1 and CDR2: MNHNS and SASEGT. Trimming pared 5 bases from V and 4 bases from J, leaving 15 bases between. CDR3 amino acids: CASSLGVAGYEQYF. The DNA of the CDR3 is TGTGCCAGCAGTCTCGGGGTAGCAGGGTACGAGCAGTACTTC.

The chain has TRBV27 and TRBJ1-6; no reliable D call. This CDR3 spans 15 amino acids. Trimming shortened V by 4 bases and J by 8 bases, and 15 bases separated the two germline ends. CDR1 and CDR2 (germline): MNHEY, SMNVEV (reference sequence). The CDR3 sequence: CASSSQTEPYSPLHF. CDR3 sequence (DNA): TGTGCCAGCAGTTCCCAGACCGAACCATATTCACCCCTCCACTTT.

Only a few counts were recorded for this clonotype. V and J are TRBV7-9 and TRBJ1-5, with a tentative D call TRBD1 (5 bases). CDR1 is SEHNR, CDR2 FQNEAQ, per germline (reference sequence). Trimming stripped 4 bases from V and 5 bases from J, with 15 bases between. The CDR3 contains 15 residues. The CDR3: CASSSEDRGHQPQHF. The CDR3 DNA reads TGTGCCAGCAGCTCAGAGGACCGGGGACATCAGCCCCAGCATTTT.

This clonotype turned up a few times. V usage is TRBV29-1 and J usage is TRBJ1-1; the D is unclear. Germline loops: CDR1 SQVTM, CDR2 ANQGSEA. The CDR3 extends over 12 amino acids. V gave up 3 bases and J gave up 1 base, with 6 bases separating them. The CDR3 region is CSVDLENTEAFF. CDR3 nucleotide sequence: TGCAGCGTTGATCTGGAGAACACTGAAGCTTTCTTT.

This chain joins TRBV20-1 and TRBJ2-3, with D hard to call. The CDR3 runs 12 residues. Trimming shortened V by 4 bases and J by 0 bases, and 5 bases separated the two germline ends. Germline CDR1 DFQATT, CDR2 SNEGSKA (reference sequence). The CDR3 nucleotides are TGCAGTGCTATAAGGAGCACAGATACGCAGTATTTT. This encodes CSAIRSTDTQYF.

The rearrangement uses TRBV28 and TRBJ2-3; D tentatively fits TRBD1 or TRBD2 (5 bases each). Trimming removed 3 bases at V and 0 bases at J, with 22 bases between. This CDR3 is 19 amino acids long. In germline, CDR1 is MDHEN, CDR2 SYDVKM. CDR3 nucleotide sequence: TGTGCCAGCAGTTTGATAGTGTATACCGGGGCGGCAAGCACAGATACGCAGTATTTT. Its translation: CASSLIVYTGAASTDTQYF.

This clonotype was seen at least ten times. This rearrangement joins TRBV28 to TRBJ1-2; D gene ambiguous. The CDR3 is made up of 16 amino acids. CDR1 is MDHEN and CDR2 is SYDVKM in the germline V gene. Trimming pared 1 base from V and 4 bases from J, leaving 16 bases between. CDR3 bases: TGTGCCAGCAGTTTATTTTCGTTAGAGGCCCGCTATGGCTACACCTTC. Protein sequence: CASSLFSLEARYGYTF.

This clonotype showed up many times. The chain employs TRBV12-3 or TRBV12-4 and TRBJ2-6, with D hard to call. The CDR3 consists of 14 residues. V was cut by 5 bases and J by 2 bases, with 7 bases left in between. Here the CDR3 DNA reads TGTGCCAGCAGTCAACTAACTGGGGCCAACGTCCTGACTTTC. As protein: CASSQLTGANVLTF.

The chain has TRBV6-5 and TRBJ2-7, with D tentatively TRBD1 (6 bases). The germline V gene has CDR1 MNHEY and CDR2 SVGAGI. V was shortened by 4 bases and J by 0 bases, with 13 bases between the two germline ends. This CDR3 is built from 15 residues. CDR3 amino acids: CASSFFDRSSYEQYF. CDR3 nucleotide sequence: TGTGCCAGCAGTTTTTTCGACAGGTCCTCCTACGAGCAGTACTTC.

The chain carries TRBV7-8 and TRBJ1-4; TRBD1 might be the D (5 bases). This CDR3 is built from 14 residues. Germline loops: CDR1 SGHVS, CDR2 FQNEAQ. Trimming took off 11 bases at V and 4 bases at J, with 17 bases between the two ends. CDR3 in DNA: TGTGCCTCAACGCTCGGGGCCTATAATGAAAAACTGTTTTTT. As protein: CASTLGAYNEKLFF.

Remarks on this clonotype: Given a much more abundant clone one base away, this may be a read error. V is TRBV27 and J is TRBJ2-7; D is ambiguous. CDR3 length: 14 residues. From germline, CDR1 is MNHEY and CDR2 SMNVEV (reference sequence). The DNA of the CDR3 is TGTGCCAGCAGTTACTCGATGAGCTCCTACGGGCAGTACTTC. Amino acid sequence: CASSYSMSSYGQYF.

The V call is TRBV4-1, the J call TRBJ1-1; D remains unclear. This CDR3 is 18 amino acids long. CDR1 is MGHRA and CDR2 is YSYEKL in the germline V gene. V was shortened by 5 bases and J by 0 bases, with 22 bases between the two germline ends. CDR3 loop: CASSIRVGGGTLNTEAFF. CDR3 nucleotide sequence: TGCGCCAGCAGCATCCGAGTGGGTGGTGGCACTCTGAACACTGAAGCTTTCTTT.

The chain is built from TRBV5-1 and TRBJ2-3; D tentatively reads TRBD1 or TRBD2 (5 bases each). The CDR3 contains 15 residues. V dropped 3 bases and J dropped 2 bases, with 13 bases sitting between them. CDR1 is SGHRS, CDR2 YFSETQ, per germline. The CDR3 DNA is TGCGCCAGCAGCTCGGGACGGCCTTCCACAGATACGCAGTATTTT. It yields the protein CASSSGRPSTDTQYF.

In its sample, this clonotype was seen a few times. The V and J genes are TRBV7-8 and TRBJ1-4; D possibly corresponds to TRBD1 (6 bases). Germline V gene lookup returns CDR1 SGHVS and CDR2 FQNEAQ. Trimming took off 5 bases at V and 8 bases at J, with 21 bases between the two ends. The CDR3 totals 16 residues. The DNA for the CDR3 is TGTGCCAGCAGCCCAGCGAGGGGGGCCCCGAGCGAAAAACTGTTTTTT. It translates to CASSPARGAPSEKLFF.

Many counts were recorded for this clonotype. This chain uses TRBV2 with TRBJ1-5; D remains ambiguous. CDR1 SNHLY and CDR2 FYNNEI come from the germline V gene. CDR3 length equals 15 residues. V was trimmed by 7 bases and J by 4 bases, leaving 17 bases between them. CDR3 region: CASKGLRGKNQPQHF. In nucleotides, the CDR3 is TGTGCCAGCAAAGGACTCCGGGGAAAAAATCAGCCCCAGCATTTT.

This clonotype was seen ten or more times. The chain combines TRBV6-9 with TRBJ1-6; D gene uncertain. V was trimmed by 3 bases and J by 10 bases, leaving 16 bases between them. The CDR3 is 15 amino acids. Germline loops: CDR1 MNHGY, CDR2 SVAAGI. CDR3 residues: CASSYSLGVRSPLHF. CDR3 nucleotide sequence: TGTGCCAGCAGTTACTCCCTAGGAGTCAGGTCACCCCTCCACTTT.

This clonotype has just a few counts. This sequence joins TRBV19 and TRBJ2-2; D is perhaps TRBD1 (6 bases). Germline V gene data show CDR1 as LNHDA and CDR2 as SQIVND (reference sequence). V shed 7 bases and J shed 0 bases, with 9 bases lying between them. This CDR3 contains 14 residues. CDR3 sequence: CASTWTANTGELFF. CDR3 DNA sequence: TGTGCCAGTACCTGGACAGCGAACACCGGGGAGCTGTTTTTT.